This entry describes one TCR beta chain. Its specificity is unknown. Germline V gene data show CDR1 as LGHNA and CDR2 as YSLEER. The CDR3 runs to 17 residues. V shed 0 bases and J shed 7 bases, with 22 bases lying between them. These data are taken from a study of cytomegalovirus exposure and HLA in healthy donors. Overall study findings and caveats: A few chains linked to CMV were shown in vitro to be specific for CMV antigens. Some highly shared sequence variants likely arose as a pipeline artifact.

PCR employed 60 Vbeta and 13 Jbeta primers. The assay was immunoSEQ multiplex PCR, and TCRdb's table has in-frame clones only and misses some. The data show about 170,000 clones, and the top ten clones hold over 1%. Although they were nominally healthy when sampled, donors likely had unrecorded immune exposures. Sequencing input: PBMCs. The gene calls are TRBV4-3 and TRBJ2-7, with D possibly TRBD1 on 6 matching bases. The clonotype originates from a woman aged 55-69 years in good health and CMV-seronegative. The DNA of the CDR3 is TGCGCCAGCAGCCAAGATCGAACAGGGCCCACGATTGGTGAGCAGTACTTC. This translates into CASSQDRTGPTIGEQYF.